These 29 T cell receptor beta chains share one sample of origin, sequenced in a study of PD-L1 blockade in urothelial cancer. Sequenced by immunoSEQ multiplex PCR; TCRdb stores in-frame clones only, minus some. The data hold about 37,000 clones, with over 65% observed a single time. Sequencing was performed on PBMCs, taken around atezolizumab (anti-PD-L1) treatment. The receptors here all came from a man in his sixties with urothelial cancer.

This sequence joins TRBV6-1 and TRBJ1-2; D is unresolved. The length of the CDR3 is 13 residues. CDR1 is MNHNS and CDR2 is SASEGT in the germline V gene. The V and J ends lost 1 base and 4 bases respectively, with 7 bases between them. Written as DNA, the CDR3 is TGTGCCAGCAGTGAAGTAGGAGGCTATGGCTACACCTTC. Protein product: CASSEVGGYGYTF.

This chain links TRBV5-6 with TRBJ2-7; no definite D call. This CDR3 is 12 amino acids long. Trimming took 1 base from V and 7 from J, leaving 9 bases between them. Looked up from germline, CDR1 is SGHDT and CDR2 is YYEEEE. In nucleotides, the CDR3 is TGTGCCAGCAGCTTGTACTCTCTAGAGCAGTACTTC. This gives the protein CASSLYSLEQYF.

The V gene is TRBV29-1, the J gene TRBJ2-5, with D hard to call. The V end was cut by 0 bases, the J end by 4 bases, with 15 bases between. Germline CDR1 and CDR2: SQVTM and ANQGSEA. This CDR3 is 15 amino acids long. The CDR3 spells CSVEEALDVTETQYF. The CDR3 DNA follows: TGCAGCGTTGAAGAGGCCCTAGACGTAACAGAGACCCAGTACTTC.

In this sample, this clone turned up once. This chain joins TRBV28 and TRBJ2-1; D is uncertain. V dropped 6 bases and J dropped 2 bases, with 14 bases sitting between them. This CDR3 spans 15 amino acids. The germline gives CDR1 MDHEN, CDR2 SYDVKM. The CDR3 DNA is TGTGCCAGCAGGGCTTCCTCCGCAACCTACAATGAGCAGTTCTTC. Translated: CASRASSATYNEQFF.

This chain links TRBV7-2 with TRBJ1-6; 7 bases align to TRBD1. Germline V CDR1 and CDR2: SGHTA, FQGNSA. J gave up 10 bases and V 3 bases, and 6 bases lay outside the gene matches. The CDR3 sequence is 14 residues long. CDR3 amino acids: CASSLIDRASPLHF. CDR3 DNA: TGTGCCAGCAGCTTGATCGACAGGGCCTCACCCCTCCACTTT.

This clone has only a few counts. This rearrangement joins TRBV19 to TRBJ1-2, with TRBD1 identical over 7 bases. Trimming removed 6 bases from V and 4 bases from J; junction bases left unmatched: 11. Germline V CDR1 and CDR2: LNHDA, SQIVND (reference sequence). The CDR3 is 15 residues long. CDR3 residues: CASRSGWGQSYGYTF. The CDR3 bases are TGTGCCAGTAGGTCAGGTTGGGGACAGAGCTATGGCTACACCTTC.

The V gene is TRBV7-3, the J gene TRBJ1-6, with D perhaps matching TRBD1 (5 bases). Germline V lookup: CDR1 SGHTA, CDR2 FQGTGA. Trimming pared 1 base from V and 7 bases from J, leaving 11 bases between. This CDR3 spans 15 amino acids. The chain's CDR3 is CASSLNTGGNSPLHF. The CDR3 bases are TGTGCCAGCAGCTTAAACACCGGGGGGAATTCACCCCTCCACTTT.

The chain recombines TRBV2 with TRBJ2-2, with TRBD1 matching over 8 bases. There are 15 residues in the CDR3. Per the germline V gene, CDR1 is SNHLY and CDR2 is FYNNEI. With V trimmed by 6 bases and J by 3 bases, 6 bases remained unmatched. The CDR3: CASRESTGDTGELFF. CDR3 DNA sequence: TGTGCCAGCAGAGAATCGACAGGGGACACCGGGGAGCTGTTTTTT.

This clone has just one count. The chain carries TRBV5-8 and TRBJ2-3, with D tentatively TRBD2 (5 bases). CDR1 SGHTS and CDR2 YDEGEE come from the germline V gene. CDR3 length equals 15 residues. The V gene lost 0 bases and the J gene lost 6 bases, with 14 bases spanning the gap. The CDR3 loop reads CASSLVSAKGDTQYF. The CDR3 bases are TGTGCCAGCAGCTTGGTTAGCGCAAAAGGGGATACGCAGTATTTT.

The rearrangement joins TRBV10-3 to TRBJ1-1; no reliable D call. Germline assignment: CDR1 ENHRY and CDR2 SYGVKD. V was trimmed by 2 bases and J by 1 base, leaving 5 bases between them. The CDR3 length is 13 residues. In nucleotides, the CDR3 is TGTGCCATCAGTGAGACAGCGAACACTGAAGCTTTCTTT. It yields the protein CAISETANTEAFF.

The chain employs TRBV5-1 and TRBJ2-1; 10 nucleotides line up with TRBD1. From germline, CDR1 is SGHRS and CDR2 YFSETQ. This CDR3 region has 15 residues. Trimming removed 6 bases from V and 5 bases from J; junction bases left unmatched: 8. DNA of the CDR3: TGCGCCAGCACCGCGACAGGGGGCGAGCACAATGAGCAGTTCTTC. This encodes CASTATGGEHNEQFF.

This rearrangement joins TRBV28 to TRBJ1-5; D call uncertain. Germline V gives CDR1 MDHEN, CDR2 SYDVKM. This CDR3 region has 15 residues. V was shortened by 2 bases and J by 2 bases, with 10 bases between the two germline ends. Written as DNA, the CDR3 is TGTGCCAGCAGTTTAAGTGGGCCTGGCAATCAGCCCCAGCATTTT. Protein: CASSLSGPGNQPQHF. Filled out from reference TRBV28 and TRBJ1-5, the complete variable domain reads DVKVTQSSRYLVKRTGEKVFLECVQDMDHENMFWYRQDPGLGLRLIYFSYDVKMKEKGDIPEGYSVSREKKERFSLILESASTNQTSMYLCASSLSGPGNQPQHFGDGTRLSIL.

The chain joins TRBV6-1 to TRBJ1-5; TRBD1 is a possible D gene (6 bases). The germline V gene encodes CDR1 MNHNS and CDR2 SASEGT. Trimming pared 4 bases from V and 3 bases from J, leaving 10 bases between. The CDR3 covers 14 residues. CDR3: CASSVTGTNQPQHF. The CDR3 DNA follows: TGTGCCAGCAGTGTGACAGGAACCAATCAGCCCCAGCATTTT.

V is TRBV6-1 and J is TRBJ2-6; D call uncertain. The CDR3 contains 16 residues. CDR1 is MNHNS and CDR2 is SASEGT in the germline V gene. V lost 2 bases and J 1 base, leaving 9 bases between the germline ends. The CDR3 region has the DNA TGTGCCAGCAGTGAAACAGTCAGGTCTGGGGCCAACGTCCTGACTTTC. Protein sequence: CASSETVRSGANVLTF.

V and J are TRBV6-4 and TRBJ2-1, with D possibly being TRBD1 (5 bases). Germline V gene data show CDR1 as MRHNA and CDR2 as SNTAGT. Trimming cost V 0 bases and J 5 bases, with 8 bases left between them. The CDR3 contains 14 residues. CDR3 residues: CASSDSQGNNEQFF. CDR3 nucleotide sequence: TGTGCCAGCAGTGACTCGCAGGGTAACAATGAGCAGTTCTTC.

The chain employs TRBV19 and TRBJ1-5; TRBD1 matches at 7 bases. The germline gives CDR1 LNHDA, CDR2 SQIVND (reference sequence). CDR3 length: 14 residues. Trimming removed 4 bases from V and 9 bases from J; junction bases left unmatched: 9. The CDR3: CASSTDRAIGPQHF. CDR3 DNA sequence: TGTGCCAGTAGTACCGACAGGGCCATAGGGCCCCAGCATTTT.

The J gene is TRBJ2-2, the V gene TRBV5-1; 9 nucleotides align to TRBD2. After removal of 3 bases from V and 8 bases from J, the junction contained 11 bases not matched to a gene. Germline values: CDR1 SGHRS, CDR2 YFSETQ. There are 16 residues in the CDR3. CDR3 DNA: TGCGCCAGCAGCTCAACGGGACTAGCAATTTCTGGGGAGCTGTTTTTT. It specifies CASSSTGLAISGELFF.

This chain uses TRBV7-9 with TRBJ1-3; D uncertain. The germline CDR1 and CDR2 sequences are SEHNR and FQNEAQ (reference sequence). Between the trimmed V and J ends, which lost 0 bases and 4 bases, there was a span of 4 bases. CDR3 size: 13 residues. This CDR3 is CASSLASGNTIYF. The CDR3 bases are TGTGCCAGCAGCTTAGCTTCGGGAAACACCATATATTTT.

The J gene is TRBJ2-2, the V gene TRBV5-6; 12 bases line up with TRBD2. The CDR3 contains 18 residues. Trimming took 5 bases from V and 2 from J; bases not matched to a gene: 10. Germline assignment: CDR1 SGHDT and CDR2 YYEEEE. The chain's CDR3 is CASSYRTSGVPNTGELFF. In DNA, the CDR3 is TGTGCCAGCAGTTACCGGACTAGCGGGGTACCAAACACCGGGGAGCTGTTTTTT.

The chain has TRBV29-1 and TRBJ1-3; TRBD1 matches at 7 bases. Germline-derived CDR1 and CDR2 are SQVTM and ANQGSEA. The CDR3 totals 13 residues. V lost 6 bases, J lost 3 bases, and 5 bases stayed unmatched. The CDR3 DNA sequence: TGCAGCGTGAGGCCAGGGGGTGGAAACACCATATATTTT. This codes for CSVRPGGGNTIYF.

The chain uses TRBV11-2 and TRBJ2-5, with 7 bases fitting TRBD2. Trimming at V came to 5 bases and at J to 1 base, leaving 7 bases not matched to a gene. Germline assignment: CDR1 SGHAT and CDR2 FQNNGV. This CDR3 has 15 residues. The CDR3 region has the DNA TGTGCCAGCAGCCCCCGTTCTAGCGGCCAAGAGACCCAGTACTTC. Residues: CASSPRSSGQETQYF.

The chain employs TRBV6-6 and TRBJ1-5, with unresolved D. This CDR3 region has 14 residues. V gave up 2 bases and J gave up 1 base, with 6 bases separating them. Germline V CDR1 and CDR2: MNHNY, SVGAGI (reference sequence). The CDR3 sequence: CASSYEVSNQPQHF. In DNA form, the CDR3 reads TGTGCCAGCAGTTACGAGGTGAGCAATCAGCCCCAGCATTTT.

The gene calls are TRBV7-2 and TRBJ2-5; 10 bases fit TRBD2. Germline V CDR1 and CDR2: SGHTA, FQGNSA. Unmatched junction bases numbered 4, after V lost 2 bases and J lost 4 bases. This CDR3 comprises 15 residues. The CDR3 coding sequence is TGTGCCAGCAGCTTAAGAGCGGGGGGGGTAGAGACCCAGTACTTC. Its protein is CASSLRAGGVETQYF.

This clone was observed a few times. The chain has TRBV5-4 and TRBJ1-6, with 9 bases lining up with TRBD1. CDR1 is SGHNT and CDR2 is YYREEE in the germline V gene (reference sequence). V trimming: 4 bases; J trimming: 8 bases; junction bases outside the gene matches: 7. The CDR3 runs 15 residues. The DNA of the CDR3 is TGTGCCAGCAGCCAGGGACAGGGAGTTTATTCACCCCTCCACTTT. This codes for CASSQGQGVYSPLHF.

This chain uses TRBV5-1 with TRBJ2-3; the match to TRBD1 covers 9 bases. This CDR3 is built from 15 residues. With 4 bases clipped from V and 3 bases from J, the junction kept 6 bases outside the gene matches. Germline V gene lookup returns CDR1 SGHRS and CDR2 YFSETQ. CDR3: CASSRQGVGTDTQYF. The CDR3 DNA is TGCGCCAGCAGCCGACAGGGGGTTGGTACAGATACGCAGTATTTT.

This sequence joins TRBV6-1 and TRBJ2-7; TRBD1 matches 10 bases. Trimming at V came to 2 bases and at J to 6 bases, leaving 7 bases not matched to a gene. The length of the CDR3 is 15 residues. Per germline, CDR1 MNHNS and CDR2 SASEGT. The CDR3 spells CASSEQETGGFEQYF. CDR3 DNA sequence: TGTGCCAGCAGTGAACAGGAGACAGGGGGCTTCGAGCAGTACTTC.

This clone was counted once. This rearrangement joins TRBV6-1 to TRBJ1-1; a possible D gene is TRBD1 (6 bases). Germline CDR1 MNHNS, CDR2 SASEGT. Deletions cut 10 bases from V and 1 base from J, with 16 bases between. This CDR3 has 14 residues. CDR3 sequence: CATTPGTQNTEAFF. In DNA form, the CDR3 reads TGTGCCACCACCCCCGGGACACAGAACACTGAAGCTTTCTTT.

The chain links TRBV28 to TRBJ1-4; 7 bases fit TRBD1. V lost 3 bases, J lost 6 bases, and 10 bases stayed unmatched. CDR1 and CDR2 from the germline V gene are MDHEN and SYDVKM. The CDR3 has 16 residues. The CDR3 region has the DNA TGTGCCAGCAGTTTCTCCCCTGCGGGACAGTATGAAAAACTGTTTTTT. Amino acid sequence: CASSFSPAGQYEKLFF.

This clone was picked up a small number of times. This CDR3 is CASSYRDYGYTF. The CDR3, as DNA: TGTGCCAGCAGCTACCGGGACTATGGCTACACCTTC. The chain recombines TRBV7-9 with TRBJ1-2; D is ambiguous. Germline V gives CDR1 SEHNR, CDR2 FQNEAQ (reference sequence). The CDR3 has 12 residues. Between the trimmed V and J ends, which lost 4 bases and 3 bases, there was a span of 6 bases.